The 27 T cell receptor beta chains below all came from one sample that was sequenced in a study of blood T cell repertoires in COVID-19. Here immunoSEQ multiplex PCR was the method, and the copy in TCRdb shows in-frame clones only, minus some. This repertoire shows just over 250,000 clones, about 90% found once; its top ten account for roughly 10%. The specimen was peripheral blood. Receptors were obtained from a woman aged 65 to 85 with COVID-19, enrolled during active disease.

The V call is TRBV12-1, the J call TRBJ2-1; TRBD1 was called by the table and not checked on the DNA. TRBV12-1 is marked as a pseudogene. The CDR3 has 16 amino acids. Written as DNA, the CDR3 is TGTGCCAGCAGCTTTGACCTTACAGGGCCCTTCGGTGAGCAGTTCTTC. Its translation is CASSFDLTGPFGEQFF.

J is TRBJ2-7 and V is TRBV3-1 (or the pseudogene TRBV3-2), with D uncertain. The CDR3 has 14 amino acids. The germline CDR1 and CDR2 sequences are LGHDT and YNNKEL (reference sequence). Trimming removed 1 base from V and 1 base from J, with 8 bases in between. CDR3 bases: TGTGCCAGCAGCCAAGCTCCAGGATCCTACGAGCAGTACTTC. It yields the protein CASSQAPGSYEQYF.

This chain joins TRBV3-1 (or the pseudogene TRBV3-2) and TRBJ1-6; D remains ambiguous. V lost 5 bases, J lost 3 bases, and 11 bases lay in between. Per germline, CDR1 LGHDT and CDR2 YNNKEL (reference sequence). The length of the CDR3 is 15 residues. CDR3 DNA sequence: TGTGCCAGCAGCATACGGAGAATCTATAATTCACCCCTCCACTTT. As protein: CASSIRRIYNSPLHF.

The genes are TRBV28 and TRBJ1-5, with 10 bases aligning to TRBD1. Unmatched junction bases numbered 12, after V lost 6 bases and J lost 7 bases. Germline V gene lookup returns CDR1 MDHEN and CDR2 SYDVKM. There are 16 residues in the CDR3. CDR3 sequence reads: CASSSTRTGGEQPQHF. The CDR3 nucleotides are TGTGCCAGCAGCTCCACCCGGACAGGGGGGGAACAGCCCCAGCATTTT.

The rearrangement links TRBV4-2 to TRBJ2-7, with a weak D call TRBD1 (6 bases). The V end lost 3 bases, the J end lost 4 bases, and 10 bases lay between the germline ends. The CDR3 runs to 13 residues. Germline CDR1 and CDR2: LGHNA and YNFKEQ. This CDR3 reads CASSHNRDYEQYF. DNA for the CDR3: TGTGCCAGCAGCCATAACAGGGATTACGAGCAGTACTTC.

The chain carries TRBV11-3 and TRBJ2-7; weak D call: TRBD1 (5 bases). The V end lost 2 bases, the J end lost 4 bases, and 15 bases lay between the germline ends. Germline V gene data show CDR1 as SGHNT and CDR2 as YENEEA. The CDR3 runs 15 residues. Here the CDR3 reads CASSLYGQFEYEQYF. In nucleotides, the CDR3 is TGTGCCAGCAGCTTATATGGACAATTTGAGTACGAGCAGTACTTC.

This chain's CDR3 is CASSLEGRAYGYTF. In DNA form, the CDR3 reads TGCGCCAGCAGCTTGGAAGGCAGGGCGTACGGCTACACCTTC. The chain has TRBV5-1 and TRBJ1-2; weak D call: TRBD1 (5 bases). V was pared by 0 bases and J by 8 bases, with 14 bases between. Germline-derived CDR1 and CDR2 are SGHRS and YFSETQ. The CDR3 spans 14 residues.

V is TRBV10-3 and J is TRBJ2-7, with D maybe TRBD1 (6 bases). The CDR3 contains 15 residues. Germline CDR1 and CDR2: ENHRY and SYGVKD. Trimming pared 3 bases from V and 2 bases from J, leaving 14 bases between. CDR3 DNA sequence: TGTGCCATCAGTGAATACAGGGCGAGCCCCTACGAGCAGTACTTC. It codes for CAISEYRASPYEQYF.

The genes are TRBV30 and TRBJ2-1; 14 bases are a match to TRBD2. The CDR3 spans 19 residues. Looked up from germline, CDR1 is GTSNPN and CDR2 is SVGIG (reference sequence). With 6 bases clipped from V and 0 bases from J, the junction kept 13 bases outside the gene matches. The CDR3 reads CACPIQGGTSGSSYNEQFF. The CDR3 DNA reads as TGTGCCTGTCCCATCCAAGGGGGGACTAGCGGGAGCTCCTACAATGAGCAGTTCTTC.

J is TRBJ2-7 and V is TRBV27, with 7 bases that match TRBD1. V was pared by 2 bases and J by 5 bases, with 12 bases of the junction left unmatched. This CDR3 has 16 residues. Per germline, CDR1 MNHEY and CDR2 SMNVEV (reference sequence). The CDR3 DNA sequence: TGTGCCAGCAGTTTAAGGGGGCAGAGGTCCCCAAACGAGCAGTACTTC. Translation: CASSLRGQRSPNEQYF.

A few counts support this clone. The rearrangement links TRBV5-1 to TRBJ1-5, with D possibly being TRBD1 (5 bases). The CDR3 spans 15 residues. V gave up 4 bases and J gave up 5 bases, with 16 bases separating them. Germline CDR1 SGHRS, CDR2 YFSETQ. The CDR3 loop reads CASSPGEGIYQPQHF. DNA for the CDR3: TGCGCCAGCAGCCCGGGGGAGGGTATTTATCAGCCCCAGCATTTT.

V is TRBV21-1 and J is TRBJ1-3. TRBV21-1 is a listed pseudogene. The CDR3 sequence is 14 residues long. This CDR3 is CASSRRGYGNTIYF. CDR3 coding DNA: TGTGCCAGCAGCAGAAGAGGGTATGGAAACACCATATATTTT.

This chain uses TRBV2 with TRBJ2-3; 8 bases line up with TRBD2. Trimming took 6 bases from V and 1 from J; bases not matched to a gene: 3. Germline values: CDR1 SNHLY, CDR2 FYNNEI. The CDR3 extends over 14 amino acids. The CDR3 sequence is CASRATSGTDTQYF. DNA of the CDR3: TGTGCCAGCAGGGCGACTAGCGGCACAGATACGCAGTATTTT.

Regarding this clone: The sample contains more than one DNA sequence encoding this CDR3. CDR3 amino acids: CASSSGQNTEAFF. The CDR3 region has the DNA TGTGCCAGCAGCTCGGGACAGAACACTGAAGCTTTCTTT. This rearrangement joins TRBV7-3 to TRBJ1-1; tentatively, D is TRBD1 (6 bases). The CDR3 length is 13 residues. Trimming cost V 4 bases and J 1 base, with 7 bases left between them. From germline, CDR1 is SGHTA and CDR2 FQGTGA.

The CDR3 DNA follows: TGTGCCAGCAGCGTAGGGGTTAGCGGCCCTTCGGTAACCGGGGAGCTGTTTTTT. Its protein product is CASSVGVSGPSVTGELFF. The rearrangement uses TRBV9 and TRBJ2-2; TRBD2 is a possible D gene (6 bases). The V end was cut by 0 bases, the J end by 5 bases, with 20 bases between. Germline CDR1 and CDR2: SGDLS and YYNGEE. This CDR3 region has 18 residues.

The genes are TRBV10-3 and TRBJ1-3, with D unclear. V was shortened by 3 bases and J by 4 bases, with 13 bases between the two germline ends. The CDR3 runs to 15 residues. Germline-derived CDR1 and CDR2 are ENHRY and SYGVKD. CDR3 bases: TGTGCCATCAGTGACGTCGGGGAAGGGGGAAACACCATATATTTT. Protein sequence: CAISDVGEGGNTIYF.

The gene calls are TRBV11-3 and TRBJ2-3, with D perhaps TRBD2 (5 bases). Trimming shortened V by 1 base and J by 1 base, and 15 bases separated the two germline ends. The germline CDR1 and CDR2 sequences are SGHNT and YENEEA. The length of the CDR3 is 17 residues. For the CDR3, the DNA is TGTGCCAGCAGCTTAGGTCGCGACGGGGTAGGCACAGATACGCAGTATTTT. It specifies CASSLGRDGVGTDTQYF.

The chain is built from TRBV5-4 and TRBJ2-5; 9 bases match TRBD2. CDR3 length: 14 amino acids. Germline V gene lookup returns CDR1 SGHNT and CDR2 YYREEE (reference sequence). V lost 4 bases to trimming and J lost 5 bases; unmatched junction nucleotides: 6. The CDR3 bases are TGTGCCAGCAGCACCCCGGGACTAGCTGAGACCCAGTACTTC. Encoded protein: CASSTPGLAETQYF.

The J gene is TRBJ1-1, the V gene TRBV7-9; D call uncertain. This CDR3 contains 14 residues. Between the trimmed V and J ends, which lost 5 bases and 1 base, there was a span of 11 bases. Germline CDR1 is SEHNR and CDR2 is FQNEAQ (reference sequence). In nucleotides, the CDR3 is TGTGCCAGCAGCCCCACGACTGCGAACACTGAAGCTTTCTTT. Translated: CASSPTTANTEAFF.

The chain employs TRBV5-1 and TRBJ1-5; TRBD1 is a possible D gene (5 bases). The CDR3 is 15 residues long. The germline CDR1 and CDR2 sequences are SGHRS and YFSETQ. V was clipped by 3 bases and J by 3 bases, with 13 bases between them. The CDR3: CASSSDPGINQPQHF. The CDR3 DNA reads TGCGCCAGCAGCTCCGACCCAGGGATCAATCAGCCCCAGCATTTT.

The chain joins TRBV11-3 to TRBJ1-1; D remains ambiguous. The CDR3 runs to 13 residues. The germline V gene encodes CDR1 SGHNT and CDR2 YENEEA. Trimming took 6 bases from V and 5 from J, leaving 13 bases between them. The CDR3 protein is CASSRGSPTEAFF. The CDR3 region has the DNA TGTGCCAGCAGTAGAGGATCCCCGACTGAAGCTTTCTTT.

The V gene is TRBV6-2 or TRBV6-3, the J gene TRBJ1-2; maybe TRBD1 (5 bases). The V gene lost 5 bases and the J gene lost 8 bases, with 9 bases spanning the gap. The germline CDR1 and CDR2 sequences are MNHEY and SVGEGT. The CDR3 loop spans 11 amino acids. CDR3 in DNA: TGTGCCAGCAGTCCAGGGATAGGCTACACCTTC. Its translation is CASSPGIGYTF.

The V call is TRBV6-5, the J call TRBJ1-6; 7 positions agree with TRBD1. Per germline, CDR1 MNHEY and CDR2 SVGAGI. The CDR3 totals 14 residues. With 8 bases clipped from V and 7 bases from J, the junction kept 8 bases outside the gene matches. The chain's CDR3 is CASGRQGENSPLHF. CDR3 bases: TGTGCCAGCGGCCGACAGGGTGAGAATTCACCCCTCCACTTT.

The rearrangement joins TRBV5-6 to TRBJ2-1; weak D call: TRBD2 (5 bases). The germline CDR1 and CDR2 sequences are SGHDT and YYEEEE. The V and J ends lost 4 bases and 2 bases respectively, with 16 bases between them. The CDR3 extends over 16 amino acids. The CDR3 loop is CASSGELRRPYNEQFF. The CDR3 region has the DNA TGTGCCAGCAGCGGCGAACTTAGGAGGCCCTACAATGAGCAGTTCTTC.

This chain links TRBV1 with TRBJ2-7; the table's D call, TRBD1, has no DNA check behind it. TRBV1 is marked as a pseudogene. The CDR3 is 14 amino acids. The CDR3 region is CTSSQDWPHDEQYF. Written as DNA, the CDR3 is TGCACCAGCAGCCAAGATTGGCCTCATGACGAGCAGTACTTC.

This chain joins TRBV27 and TRBJ1-4; D is possibly TRBD1 (5 bases). CDR1 is MNHEY, CDR2 SMNVEV, per germline (reference sequence). V lost 6 bases to trimming and J lost 2 bases, with 10 bases between them. There are 14 residues in the CDR3. CDR3 nucleotides: TGTGCCAGCAGACCCCAGGGTACTAATGAAAAACTGTTTTTT. Protein sequence: CASRPQGTNEKLFF.

The chain combines TRBV27 with TRBJ2-1; TRBD2 matches 13 bases. Germline assignment: CDR1 MNHEY and CDR2 SMNVEV (reference sequence). Germline trimming cut 5 bases from V and 1 base from J; bases unmatched to any gene: 8. This CDR3 spans 18 amino acids. This CDR3 is CASSRTGTSGTSYNEQFF. CDR3 sequence (DNA): TGTGCCAGCAGTAGAACCGGGACTAGCGGGACATCCTACAATGAGCAGTTCTTC.